The TCR beta chain described here comes from a study of blood T cell repertoires in COVID-19. Study-level background: Whether acute or convalescent, the COVID-19 samples came from the United States, Italy and Spain. T cells, B-cell-depleted T cells, or PBMCs provided the cDNA or gDNA that served as material.

Original data processing: Amplification from reference gene primers served as the basis for estimated nucleated cell counts. Repertoires were generated with immunoSEQ multiplex PCR, while TCRdb's copy carries only in-frame clones and drops some. V and J calls and clone size are copied from that table; D and trimming were computed from the DNA. This table holds over 65,000 clones, around four fifths found once. V shed 6 bases and J shed 4 bases, with 17 bases lying between them. Germline loops: CDR1 SGHAT, CDR2 FQNNGV. The CDR3 has 15 residues. The rearrangement joins TRBV11-2 to TRBJ2-3; D call uncertain. What was sequenced was peripheral blood. This receptor was obtained from a man older than 75 with active or convalescent COVID-19. Here the CDR3 reads CASSPKPPWSDTQYF. The CDR3 coding sequence is TGTGCCAGCAGTCCCAAGCCTCCATGGTCAGATACGCAGTATTTT. The variable domain in full, with the rest retrieved from reference TRBV11-2 and TRBJ2-3, is EAGVAQSPRYKIIEKRQSVAFWCNPISGHATLYWYQQILGQGPKLLIQFQNNGVVDDSQLPKDRFSAERLKGVDSTLKIQPAKLEDSAVYLCASSPKPPWSDTQYFGPGTRLTVL.